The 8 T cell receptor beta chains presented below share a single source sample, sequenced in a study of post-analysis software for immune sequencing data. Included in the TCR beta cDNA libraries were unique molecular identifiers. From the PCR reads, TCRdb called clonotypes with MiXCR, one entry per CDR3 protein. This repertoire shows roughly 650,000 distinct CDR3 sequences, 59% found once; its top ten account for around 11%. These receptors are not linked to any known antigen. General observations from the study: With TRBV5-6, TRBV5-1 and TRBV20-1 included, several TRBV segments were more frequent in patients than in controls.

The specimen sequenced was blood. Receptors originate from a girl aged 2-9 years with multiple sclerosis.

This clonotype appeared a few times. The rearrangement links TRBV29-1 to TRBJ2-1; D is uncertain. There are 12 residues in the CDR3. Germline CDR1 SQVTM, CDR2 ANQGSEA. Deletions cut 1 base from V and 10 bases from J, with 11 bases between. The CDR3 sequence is CSVEVLQPEQFF. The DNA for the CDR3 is TGCAGCGTTGAAGTGTTACAGCCCGAGCAGTTCTTC.

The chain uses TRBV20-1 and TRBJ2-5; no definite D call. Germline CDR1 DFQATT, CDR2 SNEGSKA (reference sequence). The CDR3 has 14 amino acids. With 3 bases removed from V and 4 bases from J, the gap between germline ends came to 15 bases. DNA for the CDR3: TGCAGTGCTAGGACATTTGGATCGGGAGAGACCCAGTACTTC. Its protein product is CSARTFGSGETQYF.

The CDR3 here is CASSLSPHDEQYF. DNA of the CDR3: TGTGCCAGCAGCTTGTCCCCACATGACGAGCAGTACTTC. The genes are TRBV5-4 and TRBJ2-7; D remains ambiguous. Germline V lookup: CDR1 SGHNT, CDR2 YYREEE (reference sequence). CDR3 size: 13 residues. Trimming took 1 base from V and 5 from J, leaving 10 bases between them.

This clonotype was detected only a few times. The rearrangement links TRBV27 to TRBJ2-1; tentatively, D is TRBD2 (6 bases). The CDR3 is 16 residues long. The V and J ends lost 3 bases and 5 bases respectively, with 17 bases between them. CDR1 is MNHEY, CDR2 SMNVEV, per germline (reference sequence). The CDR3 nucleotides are TGTGCCAGCAGTTTCTCGACTAGAGATGCCGACAATGAGCAGTTCTTC. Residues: CASSFSTRDADNEQFF.

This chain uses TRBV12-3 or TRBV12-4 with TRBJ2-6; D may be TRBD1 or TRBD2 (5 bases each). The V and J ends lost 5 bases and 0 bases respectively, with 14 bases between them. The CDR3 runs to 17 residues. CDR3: CASSAPWGSSGANVLTF. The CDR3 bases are TGTGCCAGCAGTGCCCCATGGGGGAGCTCTGGGGCCAACGTCCTGACTTTC.

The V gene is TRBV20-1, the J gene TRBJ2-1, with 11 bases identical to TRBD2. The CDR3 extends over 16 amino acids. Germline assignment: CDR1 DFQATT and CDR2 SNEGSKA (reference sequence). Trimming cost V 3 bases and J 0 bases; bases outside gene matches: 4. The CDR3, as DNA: TGCAGTGCTAGTGCCCTAGCGGGAGGCTCCTACAATGAGCAGTTCTTC. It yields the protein CSASALAGGSYNEQFF.

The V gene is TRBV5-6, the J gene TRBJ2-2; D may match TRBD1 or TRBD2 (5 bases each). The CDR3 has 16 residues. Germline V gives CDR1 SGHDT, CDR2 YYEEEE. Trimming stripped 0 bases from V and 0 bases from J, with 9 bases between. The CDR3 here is CASSLAGQANTGELFF. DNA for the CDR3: TGTGCCAGCAGCTTGGCGGGGCAAGCGAACACCGGGGAGCTGTTTTTT.

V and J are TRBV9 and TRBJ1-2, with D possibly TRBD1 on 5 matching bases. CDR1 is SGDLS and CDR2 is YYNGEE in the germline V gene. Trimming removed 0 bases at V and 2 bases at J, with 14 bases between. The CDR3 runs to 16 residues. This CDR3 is CASSVGRAGLNYGYTF. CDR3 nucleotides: TGTGCCAGCAGCGTAGGTAGGGCAGGGCTGAACTATGGCTACACCTTC.